This T cell receptor beta chain was found in a study of cytomegalovirus exposure and HLA in healthy donors. Of note for this clone: Its antigen is as yet unknown.

Study outcomes and limitations: Cytomegalovirus association was listed for approximately 150 TCR beta chains. A later analysis, which compared TCR beta chains of equal frequency, found the HLA-associated ones more clonally expanded.

A multiplex PCR was run with 60 Vbeta primers and 13 Jbeta primers. Profiled with immunoSEQ multiplex PCR; TCRdb holds only in-frame clones, not every one. This table has roughly 80,000 clones, approximately 80% appearing once. The CDR3 runs to 17 residues. CDR1 is KGHSH, CDR2 LQKENI, per germline. The V and J ends lost 1 base and 0 bases respectively, with 15 bases between them. The specimen sequenced was PBMCs. This chain links TRBV18 with TRBJ1-1; D is perhaps TRBD1 (5 bases). The origin of this receptor is a young woman in good health and CMV-seronegative. The CDR3 here is CASSPRARGLMNTEAFF. CDR3 DNA: TGTGCCAGCTCACCACGGGCAAGGGGACTCATGAACACTGAAGCTTTCTTT.